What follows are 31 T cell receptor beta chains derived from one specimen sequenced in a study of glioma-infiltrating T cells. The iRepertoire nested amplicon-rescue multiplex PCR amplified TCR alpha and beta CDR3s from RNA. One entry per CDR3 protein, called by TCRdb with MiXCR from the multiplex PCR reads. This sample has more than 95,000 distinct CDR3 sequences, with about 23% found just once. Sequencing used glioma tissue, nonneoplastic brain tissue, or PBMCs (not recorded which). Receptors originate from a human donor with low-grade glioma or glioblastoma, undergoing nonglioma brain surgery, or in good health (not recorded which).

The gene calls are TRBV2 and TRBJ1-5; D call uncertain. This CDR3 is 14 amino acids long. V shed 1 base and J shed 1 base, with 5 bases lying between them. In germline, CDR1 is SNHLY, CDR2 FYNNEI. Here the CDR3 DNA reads TGTGCCAGCAGTGAAGGTCGAAGCAATCAGCCCCAGCATTTT. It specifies CASSEGRSNQPQHF.

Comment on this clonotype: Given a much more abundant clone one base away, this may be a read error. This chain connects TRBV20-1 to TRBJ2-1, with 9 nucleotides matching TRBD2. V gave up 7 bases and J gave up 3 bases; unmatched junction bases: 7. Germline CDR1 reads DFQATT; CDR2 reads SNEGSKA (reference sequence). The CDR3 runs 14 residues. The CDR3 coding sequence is TGCAGTGTCGGGACTAGCAGGTGCTACAATGAGCAGTTCTTC. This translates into CSVGTSRCYNEQFF.

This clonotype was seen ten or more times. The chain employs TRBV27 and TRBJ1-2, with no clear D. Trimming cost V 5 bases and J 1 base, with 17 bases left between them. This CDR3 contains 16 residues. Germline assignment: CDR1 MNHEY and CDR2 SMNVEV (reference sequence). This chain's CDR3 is CASSREGNRVNYGYTF. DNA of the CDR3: TGTGCCAGCAGTCGGGAAGGGAATCGCGTTAACTATGGCTACACCTTC.

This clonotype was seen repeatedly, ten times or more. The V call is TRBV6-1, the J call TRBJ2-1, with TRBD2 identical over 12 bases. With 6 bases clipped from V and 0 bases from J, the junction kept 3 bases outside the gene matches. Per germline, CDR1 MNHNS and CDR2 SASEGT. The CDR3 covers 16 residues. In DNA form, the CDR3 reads TGTGCCAGCAGGTCTAGCGGGGGGGGCTCCTACAATGAGCAGTTCTTC. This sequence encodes CASRSSGGGSYNEQFF.

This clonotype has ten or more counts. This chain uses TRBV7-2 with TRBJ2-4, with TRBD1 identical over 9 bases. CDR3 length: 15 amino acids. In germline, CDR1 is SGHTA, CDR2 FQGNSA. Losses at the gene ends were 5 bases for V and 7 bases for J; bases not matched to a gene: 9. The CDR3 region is CASSPRVQGANIQYF. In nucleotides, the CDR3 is TGTGCCAGCAGCCCTCGGGTACAGGGGGCGAACATTCAGTACTTC. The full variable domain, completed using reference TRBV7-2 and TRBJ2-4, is GAGVSQSPSNKVTEKGKDVELRCDPISGHTALYWYRQSLGQGLEFLIYFQGNSAPDKSGLPSDRFSAERTGGSVSTLTIQRTQQEDSAVYLCASSPRVQGANIQYFGAGTRLSVL.

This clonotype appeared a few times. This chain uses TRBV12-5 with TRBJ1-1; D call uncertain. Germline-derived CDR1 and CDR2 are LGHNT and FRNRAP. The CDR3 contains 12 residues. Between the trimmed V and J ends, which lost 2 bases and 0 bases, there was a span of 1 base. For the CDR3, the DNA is TGTGCTAGTGGTTTGCTGAACACTGAAGCTTTCTTT. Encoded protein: CASGLLNTEAFF.

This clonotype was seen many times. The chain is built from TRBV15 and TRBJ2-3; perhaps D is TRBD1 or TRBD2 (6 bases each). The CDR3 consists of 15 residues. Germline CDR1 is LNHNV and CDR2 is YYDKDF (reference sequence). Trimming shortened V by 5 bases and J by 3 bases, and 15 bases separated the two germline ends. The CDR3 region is CATSLGEDSTDTQYF. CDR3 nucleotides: TGTGCCACCAGCCTAGGGGAGGACAGTACAGATACGCAGTATTTT.

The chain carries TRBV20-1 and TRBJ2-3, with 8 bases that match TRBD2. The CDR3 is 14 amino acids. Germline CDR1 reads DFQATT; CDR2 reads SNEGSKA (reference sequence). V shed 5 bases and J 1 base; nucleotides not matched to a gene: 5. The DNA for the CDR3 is TGCAGTGCTGGACTAGCCGGTGGCACAGATACGCAGTATTTT. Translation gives CSAGLAGGTDTQYF.

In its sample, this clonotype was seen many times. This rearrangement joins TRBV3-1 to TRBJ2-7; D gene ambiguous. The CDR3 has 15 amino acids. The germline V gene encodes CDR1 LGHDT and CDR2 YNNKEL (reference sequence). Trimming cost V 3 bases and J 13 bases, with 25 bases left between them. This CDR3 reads CASSQRLVSKPRKYF. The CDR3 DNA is TGTGCCAGCAGCCAGCGACTCGTTTCGAAGCCACGGAAATACTTC.

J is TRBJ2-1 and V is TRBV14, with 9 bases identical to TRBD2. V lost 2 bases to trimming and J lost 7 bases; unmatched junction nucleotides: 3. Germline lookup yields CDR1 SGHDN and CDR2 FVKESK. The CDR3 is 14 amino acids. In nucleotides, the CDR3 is TGTGCCAGCAGCCAAAATAGCGGGGGTAATGAGCAGTTCTTC. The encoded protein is CASSQNSGGNEQFF.

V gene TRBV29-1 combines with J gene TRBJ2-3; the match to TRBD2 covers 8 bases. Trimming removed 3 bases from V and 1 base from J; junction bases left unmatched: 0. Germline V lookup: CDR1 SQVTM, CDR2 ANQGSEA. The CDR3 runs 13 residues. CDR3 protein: CSVETSGTDTQYF. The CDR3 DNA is TGCAGCGTTGAGACTAGCGGCACAGATACGCAGTATTTT.

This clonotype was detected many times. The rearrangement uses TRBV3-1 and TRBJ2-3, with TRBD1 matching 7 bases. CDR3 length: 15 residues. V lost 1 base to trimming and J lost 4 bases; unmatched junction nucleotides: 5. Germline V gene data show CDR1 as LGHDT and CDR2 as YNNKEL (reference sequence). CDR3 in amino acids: CASSQVRGFPDTQYF. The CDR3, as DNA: TGTGCCAGCAGCCAAGTCAGGGGGTTTCCAGATACGCAGTATTTT.

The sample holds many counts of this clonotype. The CDR3 loop is CASRAGGDTQYF. CDR3 bases: TGTGCCAGCAGGGCGGGAGGAGATACGCAGTATTTT. This chain connects TRBV6-2 or TRBV6-3 to TRBJ2-3; 8 positions agree with TRBD2. The V gene's germline CDR1 is MNHEY and CDR2 SVGEGT. The CDR3 sequence is 12 residues long. After removal of 6 bases from V and 5 bases from J, the junction contained 1 base not matched to a gene.

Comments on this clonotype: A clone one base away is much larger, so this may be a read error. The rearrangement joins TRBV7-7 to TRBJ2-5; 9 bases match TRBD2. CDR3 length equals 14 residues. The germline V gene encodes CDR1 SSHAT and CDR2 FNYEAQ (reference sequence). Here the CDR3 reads CASSPTSGQETEYF. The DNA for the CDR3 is TGTGCTAGCAGCCCGACTAGCGGTCAAGAGACCGAGTACTTC.

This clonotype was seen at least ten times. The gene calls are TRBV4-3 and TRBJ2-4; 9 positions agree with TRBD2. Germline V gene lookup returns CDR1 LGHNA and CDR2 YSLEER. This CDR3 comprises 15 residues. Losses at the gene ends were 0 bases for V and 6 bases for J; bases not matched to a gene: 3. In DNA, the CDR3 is TGCGCCAGCAGCCAAGATCGCGGGGGGGGAAACATTCAGTACTTC. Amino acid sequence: CASSQDRGGGNIQYF.

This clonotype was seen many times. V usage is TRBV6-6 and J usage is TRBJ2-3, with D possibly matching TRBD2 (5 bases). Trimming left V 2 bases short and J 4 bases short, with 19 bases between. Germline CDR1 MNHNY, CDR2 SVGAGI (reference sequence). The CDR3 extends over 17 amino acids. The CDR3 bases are TGTGCCAGCAGTTACACCGTTCCGGGAACTTCGGCAGATACGCAGTATTTT. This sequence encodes CASSYTVPGTSADTQYF.

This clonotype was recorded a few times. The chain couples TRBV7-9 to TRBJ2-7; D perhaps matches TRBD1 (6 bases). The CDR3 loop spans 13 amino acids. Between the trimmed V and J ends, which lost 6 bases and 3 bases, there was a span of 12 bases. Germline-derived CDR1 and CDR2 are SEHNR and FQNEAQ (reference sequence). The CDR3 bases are TGTGCCAGCAGGCCCCCCAGGGGCTACGAGCAGTACTTC. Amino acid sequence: CASRPPRGYEQYF. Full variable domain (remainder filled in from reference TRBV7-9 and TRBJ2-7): DTGVSQNPRHKITKRGQNVTFRCDPISEHNRLYWYRQTLGQGPEFLTYFQNEAQLEKSRLLSDRFSAERPKGSFSTLEIQRTEQGDSAMYLCASRPPRGYEQYFGPGTRLTVT.

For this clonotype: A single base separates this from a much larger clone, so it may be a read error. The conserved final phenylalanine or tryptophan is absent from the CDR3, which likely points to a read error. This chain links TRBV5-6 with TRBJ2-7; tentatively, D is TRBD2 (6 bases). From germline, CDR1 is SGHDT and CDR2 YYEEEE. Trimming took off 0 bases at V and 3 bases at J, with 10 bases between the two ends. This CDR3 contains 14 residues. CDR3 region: CASSLVGDFYEQYL. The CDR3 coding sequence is TGTGCCAGCAGCTTGGTAGGGGACTTCTACGAGCAGTACCTC.

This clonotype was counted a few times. The CDR3 DNA reads as TGCAGCGTAAGACTAGCGGGTCTTGAGCAGTTCTTC. It is translated as CSVRLAGLEQFF. V and J are TRBV29-1 and TRBJ2-1; 10 bases agree with TRBD2. Germline CDR1 is SQVTM and CDR2 is ANQGSEA. The CDR3 runs 12 residues. V dropped 6 bases and J dropped 9; count of bases not matched to a gene: 5.

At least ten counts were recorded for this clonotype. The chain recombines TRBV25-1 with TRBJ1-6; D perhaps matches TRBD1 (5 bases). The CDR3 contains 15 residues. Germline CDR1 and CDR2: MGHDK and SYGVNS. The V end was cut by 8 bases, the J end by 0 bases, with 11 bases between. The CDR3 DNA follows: TGTGCCAGCGCCGGGACGGGCTCCTATAATTCACCCCTCCACTTT. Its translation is CASAGTGSYNSPLHF.

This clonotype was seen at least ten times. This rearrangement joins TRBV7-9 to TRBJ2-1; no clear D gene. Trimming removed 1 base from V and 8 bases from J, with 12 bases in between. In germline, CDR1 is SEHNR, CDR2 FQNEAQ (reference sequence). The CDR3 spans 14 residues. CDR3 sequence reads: CASSLGVLRDEQFF. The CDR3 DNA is TGTGCCAGCAGCTTAGGGGTATTGAGAGATGAGCAGTTCTTC.

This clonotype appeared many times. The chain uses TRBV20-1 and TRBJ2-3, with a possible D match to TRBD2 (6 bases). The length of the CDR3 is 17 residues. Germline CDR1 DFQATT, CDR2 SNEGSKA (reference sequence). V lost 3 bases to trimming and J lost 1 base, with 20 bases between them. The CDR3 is CSARGLLGTSRTDTQYF. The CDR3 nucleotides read TGCAGTGCTAGGGGGTTACTCGGGACTTCCCGCACAGATACGCAGTATTTT.

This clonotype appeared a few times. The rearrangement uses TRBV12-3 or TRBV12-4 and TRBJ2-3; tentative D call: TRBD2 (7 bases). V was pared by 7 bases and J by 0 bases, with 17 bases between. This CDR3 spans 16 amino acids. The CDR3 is CASKRDNLLSTDTQYF. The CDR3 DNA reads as TGTGCCAGCAAGCGGGACAACCTCCTAAGCACAGATACGCAGTATTTT.

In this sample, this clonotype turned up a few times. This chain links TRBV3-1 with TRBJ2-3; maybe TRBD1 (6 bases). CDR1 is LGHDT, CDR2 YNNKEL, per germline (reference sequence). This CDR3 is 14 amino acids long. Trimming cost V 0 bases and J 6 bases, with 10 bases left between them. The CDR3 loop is CASSQEGTSDTQYF. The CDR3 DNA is TGTGCCAGCAGCCAAGAAGGGACATCGGATACGCAGTATTTT.

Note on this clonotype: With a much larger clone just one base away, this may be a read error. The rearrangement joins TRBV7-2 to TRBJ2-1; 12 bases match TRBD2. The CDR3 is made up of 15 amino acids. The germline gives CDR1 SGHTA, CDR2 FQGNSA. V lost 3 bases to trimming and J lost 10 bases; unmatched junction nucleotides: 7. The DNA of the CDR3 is TGTGCCAGCAGCTTCCGGACTAGCGGGACTTACGAGCAGTTCTTC. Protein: CASSFRTSGTYEQFF.

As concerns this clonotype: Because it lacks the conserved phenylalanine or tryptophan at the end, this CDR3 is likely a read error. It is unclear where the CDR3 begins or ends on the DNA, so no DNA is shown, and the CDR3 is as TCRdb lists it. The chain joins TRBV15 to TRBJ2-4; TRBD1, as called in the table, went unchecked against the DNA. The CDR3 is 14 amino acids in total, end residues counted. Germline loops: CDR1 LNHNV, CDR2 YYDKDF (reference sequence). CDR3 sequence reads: CATSRTGGGNIKYL.

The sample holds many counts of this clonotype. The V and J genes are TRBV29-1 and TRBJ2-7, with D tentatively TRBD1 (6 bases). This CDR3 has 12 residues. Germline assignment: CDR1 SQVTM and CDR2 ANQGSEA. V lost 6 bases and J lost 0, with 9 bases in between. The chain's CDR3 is CSVRTDSYEQYF. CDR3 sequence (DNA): TGCAGCGTCCGGACAGACTCCTACGAGCAGTACTTC.

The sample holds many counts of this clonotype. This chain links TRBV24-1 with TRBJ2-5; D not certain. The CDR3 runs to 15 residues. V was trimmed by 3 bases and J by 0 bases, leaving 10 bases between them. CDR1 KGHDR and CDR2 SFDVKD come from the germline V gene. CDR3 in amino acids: CATSDGRNNQETQYF. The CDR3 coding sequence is TGTGCCACCAGTGATGGGCGGAATAACCAAGAGACCCAGTACTTC.

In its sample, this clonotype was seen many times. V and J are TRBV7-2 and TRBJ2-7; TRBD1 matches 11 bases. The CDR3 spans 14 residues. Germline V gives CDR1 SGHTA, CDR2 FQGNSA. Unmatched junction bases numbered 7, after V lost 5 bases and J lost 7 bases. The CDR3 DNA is TGTGCCAGCAGCGCCCGGACAGGGGGCATTGAGCAGTACTTC. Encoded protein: CASSARTGGIEQYF.

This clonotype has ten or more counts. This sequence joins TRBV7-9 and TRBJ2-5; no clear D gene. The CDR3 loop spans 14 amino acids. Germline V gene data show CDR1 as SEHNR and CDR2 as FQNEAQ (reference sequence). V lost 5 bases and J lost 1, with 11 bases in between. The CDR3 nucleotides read TGTGCCAGCAGCCCAATGGCAGGCCAAGAGACCCAGTACTTC. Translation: CASSPMAGQETQYF.

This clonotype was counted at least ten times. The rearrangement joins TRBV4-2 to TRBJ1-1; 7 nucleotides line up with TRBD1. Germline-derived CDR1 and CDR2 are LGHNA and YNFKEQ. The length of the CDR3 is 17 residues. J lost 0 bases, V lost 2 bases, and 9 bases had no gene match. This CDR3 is CASSQKSTGNMNTEAFF. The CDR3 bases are TGTGCCAGCAGCCAAAAATCGACAGGGAACATGAACACTGAAGCTTTCTTT.